This T cell receptor beta chain emerged from a study of beta chain features in type 1 diabetes. Study observations and caveats: TCRB CDR3s from Type 1 diabetes patients were moderately but significantly shorter in all four CD4+ subsets. Possible PCR preference for shorter templates applied equally to patients and controls.

The sample holds a few counts of this clone. Its antigen remains unknown. Every isolated RNA sample was fully reverse transcribed, so sequencing captured expressed TCRB transcripts. It was found that naive, central memory and regulatory T cell samples averaged about 3.57 million reads. Method: immunoSEQ multiplex PCR; TCRdb's copy keeps in-frame clones and lacks some. The repertoire includes hundreds of thousands of clones, over 13% of them detected once, and approximately 0.039% sits in the top ten. Based on CD45RO/CCR7/CD25/CD127/CD95/CD27, CD4+ regulatory, stem cell-like memory, naive and central memory cells were sorted. The germline V gene has CDR1 MGHRA and CDR2 YSYEKL. Between the trimmed V and J ends, which lost 2 bases and 5 bases, there was a span of 7 bases. CDR3 length equals 13 residues.

Sample: naive CD4+ T cells from blood. The chain has TRBV4-1 and TRBJ1-5; the D is unclear. This TCR was sampled from a man aged 18 to 35 with type 1 diabetes. CDR3 protein: CASSQWADQPQHF. In DNA, the CDR3 is TGCGCCAGCAGCCAATGGGCGGATCAGCCCCAGCATTTT.